Detailed here is one T cell receptor (beta chain). Its antigen is not identified. Alongside a J-beta primer mix, a sample-barcoded 5' primer served in a second PCR lasting about 7 to 11 cycles. TCRdb re-derived calls from the 5' RACE reads in MiXCR, one entry per CDR3 protein. The table shows about a million distinct CDR3 sequences, with just over 50% occurring only once. The data were taken from a study of blood T cells in healthy people across ages. General study points: More naive CD4+ cells and higher diversity were found in long-lived than in aged donors.

Losses at the gene ends were 6 bases for V and 9 bases for J; bases not matched to a gene: 7. The CDR3 consists of 13 residues. The rearrangement links TRBV12-3 or TRBV12-4 to TRBJ2-1, with 8 bases aligning to TRBD1. This clonotype was sampled from an older woman in good health. Sample: blood. The chain's CDR3 is CASSKRTGSEQFF. The CDR3 nucleotides read TGTGCCAGCAGCAAACGGACAGGGAGTGAGCAGTTCTTC.